These 19 T cell receptor beta chains came from one sample sequenced in a study of T cell responses to AZD1222 COVID-19 vaccine. Generated by immunoSEQ multiplex PCR, the TCRdb table keeps only in-frame clones and is missing some. Here the sample spans over 150,000 clones, 88% being singletons. The material sequenced was peripheral blood, taken on day 0 of AZD1222 vaccination. The source of these receptors is an adult in good health.

The genes are TRBV19 and TRBJ1-1, with D perhaps matching TRBD1 (5 bases). Trimming pared 7 bases from V and 6 bases from J, leaving 18 bases between. Germline assignment: CDR1 LNHDA and CDR2 SQIVND (reference sequence). The CDR3 runs 14 residues. This CDR3 is CASNENGRGPEAFF. CDR3 DNA: TGTGCCAGTAACGAGAACGGGCGGGGACCTGAAGCTTTCTTT.

This clone showed up just a few times. This chain connects TRBV5-1 to TRBJ2-3, with D uncertain. CDR3 length: 14 residues. Per the germline V gene, CDR1 is SGHRS and CDR2 is YFSETQ. V shed 4 bases and J shed 1 base, with 10 bases lying between them. Here the CDR3 reads CASSMIKGTDTQYF. The CDR3 DNA follows: TGCGCCAGCAGCATGATAAAGGGCACAGATACGCAGTATTTT.

J is TRBJ2-7 and V is TRBV5-1; D gene uncertain. The CDR3 length is 15 residues. The germline gives CDR1 SGHRS, CDR2 YFSETQ. Trimming shortened V by 6 bases and J by 0 bases, and 16 bases separated the two germline ends. CDR3 nucleotide sequence: TGCGCCAGCATCCCCAGTGCAACCCGCTCCTACGAGCAGTACTTC. Protein: CASIPSATRSYEQYF.

This sequence joins TRBV27 and TRBJ2-7, with D maybe TRBD1 (6 bases). Germline assignment: CDR1 MNHEY and CDR2 SMNVEV (reference sequence). The V and J ends lost 3 bases and 3 bases respectively, with 15 bases between them. The CDR3 loop spans 15 amino acids. The CDR3, as DNA: TGTGCCAGCAGTTTGCGGCAGGGGCCAGACTACGAGCAGTACTTC. It encodes CASSLRQGPDYEQYF.

The chain combines TRBV5-1 with TRBJ1-5, with no clear D. Deletions cut 0 bases from V and 2 bases from J, with 6 bases between. Germline V CDR1 and CDR2: SGHRS, YFSETQ. The CDR3 contains 14 residues. CDR3 residues: CASSLAGGNQPQHF. CDR3 DNA sequence: TGCGCCAGCAGCTTGGCGGGAGGCAATCAGCCCCAGCATTTT. The variable domain in full, completed from reference TRBV5-1 and TRBJ1-5, reads KAGVTQTPRYLIKTRGQQVTLSCSPISGHRSVSWYQQTPGQGLQFLFEYFSETQRNKGNFPGRFSGRQFSNSRSEMNVSTLELGDSALYLCASSLAGGNQPQHFGDGTRLSIL.

In nucleotides, the CDR3 is TGTGCCAGCAGTTACTCGGGTAGGGCGACCATGAACACTGAAGCTTTCTTT. It translates to CASSYSGRATMNTEAFF. V and J are TRBV6-2 or TRBV6-3 and TRBJ1-1; the D is unclear. V shed 0 bases and J shed 0 bases, with 14 bases lying between them. This CDR3 is 17 amino acids long. The germline gives CDR1 MNHEY, CDR2 SVGEGT.

This rearrangement joins TRBV6-2 or TRBV6-3 to TRBJ2-3, with D perhaps matching TRBD1 or TRBD2 (5 bases each). Trimming stripped 5 bases from V and 2 bases from J, with 11 bases between. Germline-derived CDR1 and CDR2 are MNHEY and SVGEGT. The CDR3 extends over 14 amino acids. The CDR3, as DNA: TGTGCCAGCAGTCCCGGGACCTACACAGATACGCAGTATTTT. Translating gives CASSPGTYTDTQYF.

This chain uses TRBV7-8 with TRBJ2-2; 7 positions agree with TRBD1. V lost 6 bases to trimming and J lost 0 bases; unmatched junction nucleotides: 4. The CDR3 has 15 amino acids. Germline V lookup: CDR1 SGHVS, CDR2 FQNEAQ. This CDR3 reads CASRLQGANTGELFF. CDR3 sequence (DNA): TGTGCCAGCAGACTTCAGGGGGCGAACACCGGGGAGCTGTTTTTT.

The chain has TRBV20-1 and TRBJ2-1; 8 bases line up with TRBD2. This CDR3 has 16 residues. CDR1 and CDR2 from the germline V gene are DFQATT and SNEGSKA (reference sequence). V was pared by 3 bases and J by 4 bases, with 11 bases of the junction left unmatched. CDR3 sequence reads: CSASGPAGEHYNEQFF. The CDR3 nucleotides are TGCAGTGCTAGTGGTCCAGCGGGGGAACATTACAATGAGCAGTTCTTC.

This clone was picked up one time. The chain combines TRBV19 with TRBJ2-1; possible D gene TRBD1, 6 bases. The V end was cut by 5 bases, the J end by 10 bases, with 15 bases between. Germline V gene sequence: CDR1 LNHDA, CDR2 SQIVND (reference sequence). The length of the CDR3 is 13 residues. CDR3 sequence reads: CASSPTGSREQFF. The CDR3, as DNA: TGTGCCAGTAGTCCGACAGGTTCGAGGGAGCAGTTCTTC.

The chain uses TRBV4-2 and TRBJ2-7; 11 positions match TRBD2. The V gene end was trimmed by 0 bases and the J gene end by 7 bases; junction bases not matched to a gene: 11. The CDR3 covers 17 residues. CDR1 is LGHNA and CDR2 is YNFKEQ in the germline V gene. Here the CDR3 DNA reads TGTGCCAGCAGCCAAGATCGGATAGCGGGGGGGCCGGGAGAGCAGTACTTC. It specifies CASSQDRIAGGPGEQYF.

The chain recombines TRBV9 with TRBJ2-3, with TRBD2 as a possible D gene (5 bases). Trimming removed 3 bases from V and 3 bases from J, with 11 bases in between. This CDR3 comprises 14 residues. Germline assignment: CDR1 SGDLS and CDR2 YYNGEE. CDR3 in amino acids: CASSAASGTDTQYF. In DNA, the CDR3 is TGTGCCAGCAGCGCAGCTTCGGGGACAGATACGCAGTATTTT.

V gene TRBV4-2 combines with J gene TRBJ1-6, with D possibly matching TRBD1 (5 bases). Germline CDR1 is LGHNA and CDR2 is YNFKEQ. The length of the CDR3 is 16 residues. V was shortened by 0 bases and J by 10 bases, with 16 bases between the two germline ends. Here the CDR3 DNA reads TGTGCCAGCAGCCAAGACGGGCCTGGGGGGAAATCACCCCTCCACTTT. It codes for CASSQDGPGGKSPLHF.

The chain is built from TRBV5-5 and TRBJ2-4; 12 bases align to TRBD2. The trim removed 3 bases at V and 3 bases at J, leaving 4 bases unmatched. Germline CDR1 and CDR2: SGHKS and YYEKEE (reference sequence). CDR3 length: 16 amino acids. This CDR3 reads CASSYRLAGDKNIQYF. For the CDR3, the DNA is TGTGCCAGCAGCTACCGACTAGCGGGGGACAAAAACATTCAGTACTTC.

The chain uses TRBV9 and TRBJ1-1; D unclear. Trimming cost V 2 bases and J 6 bases, with 14 bases left between them. This CDR3 is 14 amino acids long. In germline, CDR1 is SGDLS, CDR2 YYNGEE. CDR3: CASSVGSRISEAFF. Written as DNA, the CDR3 is TGTGCCAGCAGCGTGGGGAGCCGGATCTCTGAAGCTTTCTTT.

The V gene is TRBV18, the J gene TRBJ2-5; maybe TRBD1 (5 bases). Per germline, CDR1 KGHSH and CDR2 LQKENI. The V gene lost 0 bases and the J gene lost 2 bases, with 13 bases spanning the gap. There are 16 residues in the CDR3. The CDR3 DNA reads as TGTGCCAGCTCACCACCGGGAAGGGGATCTCAAGAGACCCAGTACTTC. Residues: CASSPPGRGSQETQYF.

The chain couples TRBV3-1 (or the pseudogene TRBV3-2) to TRBJ1-3; D is possibly TRBD1 (6 bases). In germline, CDR1 is LGHDT, CDR2 YNNKEL (reference sequence). The V gene lost 3 bases and the J gene lost 0 bases, with 12 bases spanning the gap. The CDR3 is made up of 16 amino acids. The CDR3 loop reads CASSQDSSFSGNTIYF. CDR3 sequence (DNA): TGTGCCAGCAGCCAGGACAGTAGCTTCTCTGGAAACACCATATATTTT.

The rearrangement links TRBV4-2 to TRBJ1-6; D not certain. V lost 0 bases, J lost 5 bases, and 8 bases lay in between. There are 15 residues in the CDR3. CDR1 is LGHNA and CDR2 is YNFKEQ in the germline V gene. In nucleotides, the CDR3 is TGTGCCAGCAGCCAAGACAGTGAAGATAATTCACCCCTCCACTTT. It encodes CASSQDSEDNSPLHF.

This chain connects TRBV27 to TRBJ1-6, with D perhaps matching TRBD1 (5 bases). CDR1 is MNHEY, CDR2 SMNVEV, per germline (reference sequence). V lost 0 bases and J lost 2, with 14 bases in between. The CDR3 sequence is 18 residues long. CDR3 coding DNA: TGTGCCAGCAGTTTATCGGTAGCAGGGAACACCTATAATTCACCCCTCCACTTT. As protein: CASSLSVAGNTYNSPLHF.